Detailed here is one T cell receptor (beta chain). Trimming took 2 bases from V and 3 from J; bases not matched to a gene: 4. This CDR3 has 15 amino acids. Germline V lookup: CDR1 SEHNR, CDR2 FQNEAQ (reference sequence). The entry originates in a study of blood T cell repertoires in COVID-19. Turning to the study itself: Acute-phase and convalescent COVID-19 samples originated in the United States, Italy and Spain. PBMCs, B-cell-depleted T cells, or T cells were the source of the cDNA or gDNA that made up the material.

Study processing details: The authors estimated nucleated cell counts from reference gene primer amplification. Libraries were prepared by immunoSEQ multiplex PCR; TCRdb keeps only in-frame clonotypes and omits some of them. V and J calls and clone size come straight from that table; D and trimming were deduced from the DNA. The sample holds about 270,000 clones, 81% seen once. The chain has TRBV7-9 and TRBJ1-3; 7 nucleotides align to TRBD1. Sequenced material: peripheral blood. The origin of this receptor is a woman aged 60 to 75 with active or convalescent COVID-19. CDR3 amino acids: CASSLTTGNGNTIYF. CDR3 DNA sequence: TGTGCCAGCAGCTTAACGACAGGGAATGGAAACACCATATATTTT.